This TCR beta chain was captured by sequencing in a study of cytomegalovirus exposure and HLA in healthy donors. Study results and limitations: In a later analysis, a missense DCLRE1C variant was linked to TCR beta V- and J-gene trimming.

The CDR3 is made up of 14 amino acids. V was cut by 2 bases and J by 6 bases, with 12 bases left in between. Germline V lookup: CDR1 SSHAT, CDR2 FNYEAQ (reference sequence). PCR involved 60 Vbeta and 13 Jbeta primers. Clones were sequenced by immunoSEQ multiplex PCR, and TCRdb holds only the in-frame ones, with some missing. The data show roughly 110,000 clones, more than 70% seen once. As to this clone: Its matching antigen is unknown.

The clonotype originates from a young man in good health and CMV-seronegative. Sequencing input: PBMCs. This chain links TRBV7-7 with TRBJ2-3; maybe TRBD1 (6 bases). The CDR3 DNA reads as TGTGCCAGCAGCTTACTACAGGGCAGTGATACGCAGTATTTT. Its protein product is CASSLLQGSDTQYF.